The subject of this entry is one TCR beta chain. Its antigen is not known. The entry originates in a study of T cells after yellow fever vaccination. Study-wide results and caveats: After the booster, 96% of CD4 and more than 85% of CD8 primary-response clones were re-detected.

Template switching with 5'RACE generated the TCR cDNA and added a universal primer site and UMIs. TCRdb reanalysed the 5' RACE reads using MiXCR and keeps one entry per CDR3 protein. In the table there are approximately 300,000 distinct CDR3 sequences, around a tenth of which are singletons. This CDR3 comprises 15 residues. The ends were cut back, 6 bases at V and 0 bases at J, with 15 bases in the middle. The V gene's germline CDR1 is MNHNY and CDR2 SVGAGI (reference sequence). The source is a man younger than 35 who received the YFV17D yellow fever vaccine. The material sequenced was CD4+ T cells sorted from PBMCs, taken 45 days after the yellow fever booster vaccination. V and J are TRBV6-6 and TRBJ2-7, with D tentatively TRBD1 or TRBD2 (5 bases each). The CDR3 coding sequence is TGTGCCAGCAGCCCCGGGTGGGGGAGCTCCTACGAGCAGTACTTC. Residues: CASSPGWGSSYEQYF.